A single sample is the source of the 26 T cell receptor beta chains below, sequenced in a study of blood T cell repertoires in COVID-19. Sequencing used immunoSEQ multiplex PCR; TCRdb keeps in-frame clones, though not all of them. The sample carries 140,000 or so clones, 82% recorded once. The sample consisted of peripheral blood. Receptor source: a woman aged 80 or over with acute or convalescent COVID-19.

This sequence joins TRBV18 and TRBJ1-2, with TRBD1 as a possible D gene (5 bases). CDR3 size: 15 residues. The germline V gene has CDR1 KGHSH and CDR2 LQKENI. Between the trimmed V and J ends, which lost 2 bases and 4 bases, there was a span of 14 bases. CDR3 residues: CASSPTGQNFYGYTF. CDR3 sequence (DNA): TGTGCCAGCTCACCAACAGGCCAGAACTTCTATGGCTACACCTTC.

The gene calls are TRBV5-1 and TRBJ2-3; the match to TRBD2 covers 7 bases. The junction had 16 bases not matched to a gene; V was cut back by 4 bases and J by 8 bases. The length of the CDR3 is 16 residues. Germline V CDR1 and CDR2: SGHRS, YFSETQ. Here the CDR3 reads CASSRRASGGEGTQYF. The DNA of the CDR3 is TGCGCCAGCAGCCGAAGGGCTAGCGGAGGTGAAGGTACGCAGTATTTT.

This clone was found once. CDR3 loop: CASSLALYQETQYF. CDR3 bases: TGTGCCAGCAGCTTGGCTCTTTACCAAGAGACCCAGTACTTC. The rearrangement joins TRBV5-4 to TRBJ2-5; D ambiguous. V shed 0 bases and J shed 0 bases, with 6 bases lying between them. CDR1 SGHNT and CDR2 YYREEE come from the germline V gene (reference sequence). CDR3 length: 14 residues.

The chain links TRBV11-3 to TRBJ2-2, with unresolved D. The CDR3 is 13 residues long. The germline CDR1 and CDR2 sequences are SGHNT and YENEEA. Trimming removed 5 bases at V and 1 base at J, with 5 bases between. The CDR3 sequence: CASSPWNTGELFF. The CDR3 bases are TGTGCCAGCAGCCCCTGGAACACCGGGGAGCTGTTTTTT. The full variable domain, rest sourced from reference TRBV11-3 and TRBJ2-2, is EAGVVQSPRYKIIEKKQPVAFWCNPISGHNTLYWYLQNLGQGPELLIRYENEEAVDDSQLPKDRFSAERLKGVDSTLKIQPAELGDSAVYLCASSPWNTGELFFGEGSRLTVL.

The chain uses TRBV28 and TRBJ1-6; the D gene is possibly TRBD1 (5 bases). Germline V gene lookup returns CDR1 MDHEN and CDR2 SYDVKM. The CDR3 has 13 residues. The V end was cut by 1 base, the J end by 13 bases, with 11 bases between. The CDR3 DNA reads TGTGCCAGCAGTTTATTCCCGGGACTCCCCCTCCACTTT. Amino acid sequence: CASSLFPGLPLHF.

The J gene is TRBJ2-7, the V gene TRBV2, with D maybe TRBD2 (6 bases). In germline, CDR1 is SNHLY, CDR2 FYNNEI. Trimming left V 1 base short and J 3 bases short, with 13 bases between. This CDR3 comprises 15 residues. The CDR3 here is CASSEGRKGGYEQYF. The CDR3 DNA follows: TGTGCCAGCAGTGAAGGGAGGAAGGGAGGCTACGAGCAGTACTTC.

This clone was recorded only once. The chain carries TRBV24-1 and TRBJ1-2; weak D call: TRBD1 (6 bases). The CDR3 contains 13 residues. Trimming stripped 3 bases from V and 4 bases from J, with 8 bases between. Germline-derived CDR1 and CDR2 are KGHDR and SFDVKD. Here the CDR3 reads CATSDMDSYGYTF. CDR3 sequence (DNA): TGTGCCACCAGTGATATGGACAGCTATGGCTACACCTTC.

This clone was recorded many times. The CDR3 nucleotides read TGTGCCAGCTCCCGGACAGGGGATAACTATGGCTACACCTTC. It yields the protein CASSRTGDNYGYTF. J is TRBJ1-2 and V is TRBV18; 9 bases are a match to TRBD1. This CDR3 comprises 14 residues. Germline V lookup: CDR1 KGHSH, CDR2 LQKENI. Trimming took 6 bases from V and 1 from J; bases not matched to a gene: 3.

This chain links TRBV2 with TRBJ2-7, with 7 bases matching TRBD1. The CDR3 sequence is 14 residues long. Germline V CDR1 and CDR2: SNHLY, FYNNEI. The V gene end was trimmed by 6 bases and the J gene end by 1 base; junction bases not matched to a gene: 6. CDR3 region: CASSPRDRSYEQYF. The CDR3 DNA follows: TGTGCCAGCAGCCCCCGGGACAGATCCTACGAGCAGTACTTC.

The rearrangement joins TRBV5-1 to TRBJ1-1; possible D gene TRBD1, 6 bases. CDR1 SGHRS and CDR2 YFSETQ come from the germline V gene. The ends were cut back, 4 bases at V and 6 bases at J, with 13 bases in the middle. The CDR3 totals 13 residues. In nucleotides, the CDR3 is TGCGCCAGCAGCCGAGGACAGTTCTCTGAAGCTTTCTTT. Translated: CASSRGQFSEAFF. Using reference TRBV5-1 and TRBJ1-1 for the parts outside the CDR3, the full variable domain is KAGVTQTPRYLIKTRGQQVTLSCSPISGHRSVSWYQQTPGQGLQFLFEYFSETQRNKGNFPGRFSGRQFSNSRSEMNVSTLELGDSALYLCASSRGQFSEAFFGQGTRLTVV.

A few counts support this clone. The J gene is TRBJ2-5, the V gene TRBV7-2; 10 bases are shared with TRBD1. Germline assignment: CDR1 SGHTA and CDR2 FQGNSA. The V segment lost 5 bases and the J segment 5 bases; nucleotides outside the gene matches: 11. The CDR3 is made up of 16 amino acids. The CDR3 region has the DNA TGTGCCAGCAGCACCCGGGGACAGGGGAGCGGCGAGACCCAGTACTTC. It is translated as CASSTRGQGSGETQYF.

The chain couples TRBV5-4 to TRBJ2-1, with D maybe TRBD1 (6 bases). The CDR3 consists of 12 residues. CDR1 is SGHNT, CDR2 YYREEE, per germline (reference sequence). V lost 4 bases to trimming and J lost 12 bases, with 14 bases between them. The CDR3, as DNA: TGTGCCAGCAGCCTCTCAACAGGGAGGCAGTTCTTC. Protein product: CASSLSTGRQFF.

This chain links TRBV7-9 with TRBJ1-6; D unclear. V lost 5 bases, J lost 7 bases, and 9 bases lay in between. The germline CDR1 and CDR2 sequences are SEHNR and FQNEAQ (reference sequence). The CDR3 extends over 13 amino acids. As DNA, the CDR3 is TGTGCCAGCAGCCCCCGGGGAAATTCACCCCTCCACTTT. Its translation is CASSPRGNSPLHF.

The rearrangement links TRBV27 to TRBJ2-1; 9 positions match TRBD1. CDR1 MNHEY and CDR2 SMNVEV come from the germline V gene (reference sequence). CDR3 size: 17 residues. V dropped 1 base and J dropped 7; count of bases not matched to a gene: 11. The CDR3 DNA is TGTGCCAGCAGTTTATATCTCGGGGACAGGGCCTGGAATGAGCAGTTCTTC. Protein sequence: CASSLYLGDRAWNEQFF.

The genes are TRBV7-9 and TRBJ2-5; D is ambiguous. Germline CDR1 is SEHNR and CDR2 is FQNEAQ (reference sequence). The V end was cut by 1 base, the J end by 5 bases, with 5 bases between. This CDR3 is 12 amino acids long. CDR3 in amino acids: CASSLVFETQYF. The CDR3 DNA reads TGTGCCAGCAGCTTAGTATTTGAGACCCAGTACTTC.

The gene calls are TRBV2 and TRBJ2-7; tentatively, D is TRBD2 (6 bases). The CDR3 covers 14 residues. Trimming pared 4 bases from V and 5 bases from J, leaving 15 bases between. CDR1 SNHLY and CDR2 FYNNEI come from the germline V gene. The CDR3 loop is CASSVLPGLDEQYF. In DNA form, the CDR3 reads TGTGCCAGCAGTGTTTTACCGGGACTCGACGAGCAGTACTTC.

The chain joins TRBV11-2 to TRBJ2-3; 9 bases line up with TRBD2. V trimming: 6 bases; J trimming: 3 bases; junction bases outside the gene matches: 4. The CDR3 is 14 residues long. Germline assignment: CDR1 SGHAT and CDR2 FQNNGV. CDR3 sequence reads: CASRSLAGTDTQYF. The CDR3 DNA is TGTGCCAGCAGATCACTAGCGGGTACAGATACGCAGTATTTT.

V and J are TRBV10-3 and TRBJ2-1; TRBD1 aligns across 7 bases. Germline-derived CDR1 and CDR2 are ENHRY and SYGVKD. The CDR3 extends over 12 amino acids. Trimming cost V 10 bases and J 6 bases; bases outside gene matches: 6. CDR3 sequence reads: CASRQGANEQFF. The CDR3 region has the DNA TGTGCCAGTCGACAGGGAGCCAATGAGCAGTTCTTC.

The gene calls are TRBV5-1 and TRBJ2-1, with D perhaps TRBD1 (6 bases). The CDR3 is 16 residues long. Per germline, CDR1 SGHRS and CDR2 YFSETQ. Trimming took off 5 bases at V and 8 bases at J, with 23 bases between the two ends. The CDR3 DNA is TGCGCCAGCAGTTCACAGGGTTCCCCCAAAAGGTATGAGCAGTTCTTC. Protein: CASSSQGSPKRYEQFF.

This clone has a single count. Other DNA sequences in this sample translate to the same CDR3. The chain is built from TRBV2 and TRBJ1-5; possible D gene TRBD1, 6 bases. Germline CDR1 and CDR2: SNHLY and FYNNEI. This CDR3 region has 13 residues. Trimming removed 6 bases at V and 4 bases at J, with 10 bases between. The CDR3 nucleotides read TGTGCCAGCAGCTTAGACAGGAATCAGCCCCAGCATTTT. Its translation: CASSLDRNQPQHF.

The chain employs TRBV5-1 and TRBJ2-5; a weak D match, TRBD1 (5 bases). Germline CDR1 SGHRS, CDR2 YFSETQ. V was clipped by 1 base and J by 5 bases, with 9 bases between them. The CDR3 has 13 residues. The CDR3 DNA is TGCGCCAGCAGCTTGCAGGGTGGGGAGACCCAGTACTTC. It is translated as CASSLQGGETQYF.

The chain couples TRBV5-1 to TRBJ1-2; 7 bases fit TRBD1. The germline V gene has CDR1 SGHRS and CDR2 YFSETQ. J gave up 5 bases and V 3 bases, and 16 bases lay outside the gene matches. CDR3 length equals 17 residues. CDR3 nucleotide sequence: TGCGCCAGCAGCTCTTCGACAGGGAGCATGCGTCCGTATGGCTACACCTTC. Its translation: CASSSSTGSMRPYGYTF.

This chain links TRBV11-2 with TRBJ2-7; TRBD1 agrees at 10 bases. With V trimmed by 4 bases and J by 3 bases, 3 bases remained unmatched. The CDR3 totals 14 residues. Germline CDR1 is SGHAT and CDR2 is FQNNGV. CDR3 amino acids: CASSWDRGVYEQYF. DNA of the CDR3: TGTGCCAGCAGCTGGGACAGGGGCGTCTACGAGCAGTACTTC.

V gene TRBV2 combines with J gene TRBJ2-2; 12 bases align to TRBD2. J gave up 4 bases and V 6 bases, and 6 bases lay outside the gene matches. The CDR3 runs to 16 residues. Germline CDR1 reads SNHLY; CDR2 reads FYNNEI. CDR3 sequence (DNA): TGTGCCAGCAGCGTGGGACTAGCGGGTCTCACCGGGGAGCTGTTTTTT. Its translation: CASSVGLAGLTGELFF.

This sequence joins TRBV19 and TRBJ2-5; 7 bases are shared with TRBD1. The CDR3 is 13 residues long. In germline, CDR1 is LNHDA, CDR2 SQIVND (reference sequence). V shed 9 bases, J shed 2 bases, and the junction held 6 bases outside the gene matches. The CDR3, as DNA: TGTGCCAGCGAAGGGACAGCTCAAGAGACCCAGTACTTC. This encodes CASEGTAQETQYF.

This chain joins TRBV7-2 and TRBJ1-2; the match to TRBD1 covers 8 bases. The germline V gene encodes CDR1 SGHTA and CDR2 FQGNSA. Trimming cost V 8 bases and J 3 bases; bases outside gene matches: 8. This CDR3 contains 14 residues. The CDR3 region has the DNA TGTGCCAGCGACAGGGGCGGGGGTGACTATGGCTACACCTTC. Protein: CASDRGGGDYGYTF. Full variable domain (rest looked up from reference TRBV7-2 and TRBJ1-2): GAGVSQSPSNKVTEKGKDVELRCDPISGHTALYWYRQSLGQGLEFLIYFQGNSAPDKSGLPSDRFSAERTGGSVSTLTIQRTQQEDSAVYLCASDRGGGDYGYTFGSGTRLTVV.